One sample yielded the 24 T cell receptor beta chains listed below, sequenced in a study of T cells in Graves' hyperthyroidism and ophthalmopathy. TCR beta CDR3 regions were amplified from RNA. An initial round of RT-PCR targeting the TCR CDR3 relied on the HTBI primer set. TCRdb recomputed calls from the multiplex PCR reads with MiXCR, one row per CDR3 protein. The sample consists of about 420,000 distinct CDR3 sequences, about 13% of them appearing once. The sample comprised blood. All receptors derive from a young woman with Graves' hyperthyroidism.

There are many counts of this clonotype. The chain recombines TRBV12-3 or TRBV12-4 with TRBJ1-1, with D possibly TRBD1 on 6 matching bases. This CDR3 region has 18 residues. V was pared by 2 bases and J by 3 bases, with 22 bases between. CDR3 nucleotide sequence: TGTGCCAGCAGTTTATCCCGGGACATCATCCGGAAGGACACTGAAGCTTTCTTT. The encoded protein is CASSLSRDIIRKDTEAFF.

This clonotype was observed many times. This sequence joins TRBV24-1 and TRBJ2-3, with D maybe TRBD2 (6 bases). Germline V gene lookup returns CDR1 KGHDR and CDR2 SFDVKD. The CDR3 sequence is 18 residues long. V was clipped by 11 bases and J by 0 bases, with 26 bases between them. CDR3 coding DNA: TGTGCCAAATCTGGGGCTAGCGCGAAGACGATTAGCACAGATACGCAGTATTTT. This gives the protein CAKSGASAKTISTDTQYF.

This clonotype was found many times. The V call is TRBV6-2 or TRBV6-3, the J call TRBJ2-7; 7 nucleotides align to TRBD2. The CDR3 contains 14 residues. V lost 5 bases and J lost 2; bases outside the gene matches: 6. Germline V lookup: CDR1 MNHEY, CDR2 SVGEGT. The CDR3 protein is CASSRDYPAYEQYF. The CDR3 bases are TGTGCCAGCAGTCGGGACTACCCGGCCTACGAGCAGTACTTC.

This clonotype was observed a handful of times. The chain has TRBV2 and TRBJ2-7; 10 bases map to TRBD2. CDR1 and CDR2 from the germline V gene are SNHLY and FYNNEI. Losses at the gene ends were 10 bases for V and 6 bases for J; bases not matched to a gene: 9. This CDR3 contains 13 residues. CDR3: CAKSGTSAGEQYF. CDR3 DNA: TGTGCCAAGTCCGGGACTAGCGCGGGCGAGCAGTACTTC.

Comments on this clonotype: Since a much larger clone is just one base distant, this may be a read error. The chain employs TRBV18 and TRBJ1-5; a weak D match, TRBD1 (5 bases). V was trimmed by 2 bases and J by 10 bases, leaving 9 bases between them. Looked up from germline, CDR1 is KGHSH and CDR2 is LQKENI. This CDR3 is built from 12 residues. The CDR3 coding sequence is TGTGCCAGCTCACCAGGGGGGGGACCCCAGCATTTT. Protein: CASSPGGGPQHF.

This clonotype has at least ten counts. The chain couples TRBV28 to TRBJ2-1; D is tentatively TRBD1 or TRBD2 (5 bases each). V gave up 3 bases and J gave up 8 bases, with 11 bases separating them. Looked up from germline, CDR1 is MDHEN and CDR2 is SYDVKM. The CDR3 is made up of 13 amino acids. The CDR3 region has the DNA TGTGCCAGCAGTTTTCGTCAGGGAGATGAGCAGTTCTTC. It encodes CASSFRQGDEQFF.

This clonotype was seen at least ten times. V usage is TRBV28 and J usage is TRBJ2-3; weak D call: TRBD2 (6 bases). V was cut by 5 bases and J by 1 base, with 19 bases left in between. The CDR3 has 17 residues. From germline, CDR1 is MDHEN and CDR2 SYDVKM. CDR3 nucleotides: TGTGCCAGCAGTCCGACGTGGGGGGAGCCGCGCACAGATACGCAGTATTTT. This encodes CASSPTWGEPRTDTQYF.

This clonotype was seen repeatedly, ten times or more. The chain links TRBV7-2 to TRBJ1-2; 7 bases are a match to TRBD1. Germline V gives CDR1 SGHTA, CDR2 FQGNSA. The CDR3 length is 16 residues. J was trimmed by 4 bases and V by 5 bases; bases with no gene match: 13. DNA of the CDR3: TGTGCCAGCAGCCCGTACCGGGGAGGGGGCGGCTATGGCTACACCTTC. Translating it yields CASSPYRGGGGYGYTF.

This chain uses TRBV10-3 with TRBJ1-2; 8 nucleotides line up with TRBD1. This CDR3 has 12 residues. The J segment lost 4 bases and the V segment lost 10 bases, leaving 5 bases of the junction unmatched. The germline gives CDR1 ENHRY, CDR2 SYGVKD. The CDR3 sequence: CATEQGGYGYTF. DNA of the CDR3: TGTGCCACCGAACAGGGGGGCTATGGCTACACCTTC.

The chain combines TRBV6-1 with TRBJ2-7; 10 nucleotides match TRBD1. The CDR3 is 14 residues long. J lost 2 bases, V lost 6 bases, and 4 bases had no gene match. Germline V gives CDR1 MNHNS, CDR2 SASEGT. CDR3 DNA sequence: TGTGCCAGCAGGGACAGGGGGTCCCCCTACGAGCAGTACTTC. Protein sequence: CASRDRGSPYEQYF.

This clonotype occurred many times. This chain uses TRBV20-1 with TRBJ2-1; D unclear. There are 10 residues in the CDR3. Trimming took off 4 bases at V and 8 bases at J, with 6 bases between the two ends. The V gene's germline CDR1 is DFQATT and CDR2 SNEGSKA (reference sequence). CDR3 sequence reads: CSANFYEQFF. CDR3 DNA sequence: TGCAGTGCTAATTTCTATGAGCAGTTCTTC.

In its sample, this clonotype was seen a few times. V usage is TRBV3-1 and J usage is TRBJ1-2; tentative D call: TRBD1 (5 bases). This CDR3 has 13 residues. The V end was cut by 4 bases, the J end by 8 bases, with 14 bases between. Germline V gene data show CDR1 as LGHDT and CDR2 as YNNKEL (reference sequence). CDR3 region: CASSLKGAWGYTF. The CDR3 nucleotides read TGTGCCAGCAGCCTAAAAGGGGCATGGGGCTACACCTTC.

This clonotype was picked up a small number of times. A read error may account for a junction end that differs from germline. The V call is TRBV5-1, the J call TRBJ1-2, with TRBD1 matching over 8 bases. This CDR3 contains 15 residues. Germline V gene lookup returns CDR1 SGHRS and CDR2 YFSETQ. CDR3 nucleotides: TGCGCCAGCAGCTCCGATGGACAGGGTAACCATGGCTACACCTTC. Translation gives CASSSDGQGNHGYTF.

This clonotype was picked up many times. The rearrangement links TRBV6-1 to TRBJ2-7; TRBD1 matches 9 bases. V lost 11 bases, J lost 3 bases, and 17 bases stayed unmatched. The CDR3 has 16 amino acids. CDR1 MNHNS and CDR2 SASEGT come from the germline V gene. The DNA of the CDR3 is TGTGCCGGCCCCAAATGGTGGGACAGGGAAGACTACGAGCAGTACTTC. Encoded protein: CAGPKWWDREDYEQYF.

This clonotype was seen only a few times. The chain employs TRBV12-3 or TRBV12-4 and TRBJ1-2, with D unclear. The germline V and J ends were trimmed by 3 bases and 8 bases, with 16 bases remaining between them. The CDR3 is made up of 14 amino acids. The CDR3 reads CASSFDHTYLGYTF. The CDR3 coding sequence is TGTGCCAGCAGTTTCGACCACACATATCTCGGCTACACCTTC.

This clonotype was detected only a few times. V is TRBV20-1 and J is TRBJ2-5, with D hard to call. V lost 0 bases and J 13 bases, leaving 12 bases between the germline ends. From germline, CDR1 is DFQATT and CDR2 SNEGSKA (reference sequence). This CDR3 has 11 residues. This CDR3 reads CSARDRTLLYF. In DNA form, the CDR3 reads TGCAGTGCTAGAGATAGGACCCTTCTGTACTTC.

The chain joins TRBV5-1 to TRBJ2-2, with a possible D match to TRBD1 (6 bases). The V gene lost 2 bases and the J gene lost 0 bases, with 17 bases spanning the gap. Germline CDR1 reads SGHRS; CDR2 reads YFSETQ. This CDR3 is 18 amino acids long. CDR3 amino acids: CASSLRTDLLTNTGELFF. The DNA of the CDR3 is TGCGCCAGCAGCTTACGGACAGATCTATTAACGAACACCGGGGAGCTGTTTTTT.

This clonotype was seen ten or more times. The chain uses TRBV2 and TRBJ2-5, with a tentative D call TRBD2 (5 bases). Germline CDR1 reads SNHLY; CDR2 reads FYNNEI. The CDR3 is 12 residues long. V lost 1 base to trimming and J lost 5 bases, with 5 bases between them. DNA for the CDR3: TGTGCCAGCAGTGAAGGGGAGGAGACCCAGTACTTC. The encoded protein is CASSEGEETQYF.

This clonotype was detected only once. The chain uses TRBV15 and TRBJ2-5, with a weak D call TRBD1 (6 bases). Germline assignment: CDR1 LNHNV and CDR2 YYDKDF (reference sequence). This CDR3 is built from 14 residues. V lost 5 bases to trimming and J lost 6 bases, with 16 bases between them. The CDR3 nucleotides read TGTGCCACCAGCCGAAAGAGTCAGGGGCAGACCCAGTACTTC. Encoded protein: CATSRKSQGQTQYF.

The V gene is TRBV20-1, the J gene TRBJ2-1, with TRBD2 matching 16 bases. V was clipped by 3 bases and J by 4 bases; unmatched bases: 6. Germline-derived CDR1 and CDR2 are DFQATT and SNEGSKA (reference sequence). This CDR3 has 17 residues. The CDR3 DNA follows: TGCAGTGCTAGGAAACCGGGACTAGCGGGAGGGTACAATGAGCAGTTCTTC. Amino acid sequence: CSARKPGLAGGYNEQFF.

This clonotype came up many times. The chain uses TRBV2 and TRBJ2-1; unclear D gene. The CDR3 sequence is 15 residues long. Trimming removed 6 bases at V and 5 bases at J, with 17 bases between. In germline, CDR1 is SNHLY, CDR2 FYNNEI. The CDR3 reads CASSPNSLQNNEQFF. The DNA for the CDR3 is TGTGCCAGCAGCCCTAATTCTTTACAAAACAATGAGCAGTTCTTC.

To note about this clonotype: A much larger clone differs from this one at a single base, so this may be a read error. This sequence joins TRBV11-2 and TRBJ2-7, with D perhaps TRBD2 (6 bases). The CDR3 runs to 14 residues. Trimming pared 3 bases from V and 5 bases from J, leaving 14 bases between. From germline, CDR1 is SGHAT and CDR2 FQNNGV. CDR3 bases: TGTGCCAGCAGCTTTCTCGGGGGTTCCAACGAGCAGTACTTC. This sequence encodes CASSFLGGSNEQYF.

This clonotype has at least ten counts. The CDR3 loop reads CASSPSGTAGETQYF. The CDR3, as DNA: TGTGCCAGCAGCCCCTCCGGGACGGCGGGAGAGACCCAGTACTTC. This chain links TRBV7-9 with TRBJ2-5; D could derive from TRBD1 or TRBD2 (5 bases each). CDR1 is SEHNR and CDR2 is FQNEAQ in the germline V gene (reference sequence). V lost 5 bases and J 4 bases, leaving 17 bases between the germline ends. This CDR3 contains 15 residues.

This clonotype has a count of ten or more. The gene calls are TRBV9 and TRBJ2-7, with 7 bases identical to TRBD2. There are 15 residues in the CDR3. CDR1 and CDR2 from the germline V gene are SGDLS and YYNGEE. V was pared by 3 bases and J by 3 bases, with 9 bases of the junction left unmatched. The CDR3 loop is CASSGPASGNYEQYF. For the CDR3, the DNA is TGTGCCAGCAGCGGGCCGGCTAGCGGTAACTACGAGCAGTACTTC. Looking up the rest from reference TRBV9 and TRBJ2-7 gives the full variable domain: DSGVTQTPKHLITATGQRVTLRCSPRSGDLSVYWYQQSLDQGLQFLIQYYNGEERAKGNILERFSAQQFPDLHSELNLSSLELGDSALYFCASSGPASGNYEQYFGPGTRLTVT.